This T cell receptor (beta chain) came from a study of blood T cell repertoires in COVID-19. Turning to the study itself: Italy, Spain and the United States were the sources of the convalescent and acute COVID-19 samples. In each case, the material was cDNA or gDNA derived from T cells, B-cell-depleted T cells, or PBMCs.

Trimming stripped 11 bases from V and 3 bases from J, with 17 bases between. CDR3 length: 13 amino acids. Germline-derived CDR1 and CDR2 are WSHSY and SAAADI. In the study's own analysis: Amplification of reference gene primers provided the estimated nucleated cell counts. Repertoires were generated with immunoSEQ multiplex PCR, while TCRdb's copy carries only in-frame clones and drops some. V, J and clone size are those of that table, while D and trimming were read from the DNA. The repertoire holds approximately 100,000 clones, with around 84% as singletons. The V gene is TRBV10-2, the J gene TRBJ2-7; maybe TRBD1 (5 bases). Sequencing was carried out using peripheral blood. The sequence derives from a human donor in a cohort sampled during active COVID-19. Here the CDR3 DNA reads TGCGCCGCCGCCGACAGTCCCTACTACGAGCAGTACTTC. Amino acid sequence: CAAADSPYYEQYF.